This T cell receptor beta chain is drawn from a study of lung T cells in sarcoidosis with Löfgren's syndrome. Study information: In sarcoidosis, CD4+ T cells accumulate in bronchoalveolar lavage fluid.

A note on this clonotype: Its antigen is not known. Germline and junction disagree at one end, which may indicate a read error.

The length of the CDR3 is 11 residues. Germline values: CDR1 MNHEY, CDR2 SVGEGT. Study-wide points: In alpha-beta pairs, TRAV12-1 favored TRBV2, and their CDR3s were homologous. Shared TRAV12-1 and TRBV2 CDR3 motifs were reported across several patients.

MiXCR was run by TCRdb on the reads, yielding one entry per CDR3 protein. The sample lists 50,000 to 65,000 distinct CDR3 sequences, 21% occurring once. This receptor was identified in a human donor with sarcoidosis (Löfgren's syndrome or another form), or a control subject (not recorded which). The material sequenced was CD4+ T cells from PBMCs. V and J are TRBV6-2 or TRBV6-3 and TRBJ2-4, with D tentatively TRBD1 (6 bases). The CDR3 sequence: CASKTRDIHYF. The CDR3 DNA follows: TGTGCCAGCAAGACTCGGGACATTCATTACTTC.